This TCR beta chain originates from a study of blood T cell repertoires in COVID-19. Overall study context: The analysed material was cDNA or gDNA that came from T cells, B-cell-depleted T cells, or PBMCs.

Seattle-derived patients entered the study during active infection and were followed longitudinally. Per the authors' pipeline: How many nucleated cells were present was estimated from reference gene primer amplification. The protocol was immunoSEQ multiplex PCR, while the TCRdb copy is restricted to in-frame clones and leaves out a portion. The V and J calls and the clone size are those of that table, but D and trimming were determined from the DNA. The sample consists of 120,000 to 150,000 clones, 84% of them appearing once. Trimming stripped 2 bases from V and 0 bases from J, with 17 bases between. The CDR3 is 18 amino acids. Germline-derived CDR1 and CDR2 are MNHEY and SMNVEV (reference sequence).

The material sequenced was peripheral blood. The chain combines TRBV27 with TRBJ2-1; D perhaps matches TRBD2 (5 bases). The clonotype was recovered from a man aged 25 to 45 with COVID-19, enrolled during active disease. CDR3 amino acids: CASSLRAPGRSSYNEQFF. The CDR3 coding sequence is TGTGCCAGCAGTTTAAGGGCCCCGGGAAGGAGCTCCTACAATGAGCAGTTCTTC.